This T cell receptor (beta chain) emerged from a study of quantifying T cell responses using KT2 cells. Study context: RNA was reverse transcribed with TCR alpha and beta constant-region primers. Estimated efficiency of the T4 ligation step was above 8.5% under optimum conditions.

Known numbers of the T cell clone KT2 were added to PBMC. The CDR3 covers 15 residues. Germline CDR1 and CDR2: MNHNY and SVGAGI (reference sequence). Germline trimming cut 2 bases from V and 7 bases from J; bases unmatched to any gene: 6. A single-stranded UMI oligo with SP2 sequence was ligated to cDNA 3' ends. The first PCR ran 3 to 5 cycles with an equimolar RC1.1 and RC1.2 beta primer mix. TCRdb redid the calling of the UMI-ligation and nested PCR reads with MiXCR, one entry per CDR3 protein. The data hold tens of thousands of distinct CDR3 sequences, with around an eighth observed a single time. The TCR sequence derives from a human donor. The chain carries TRBV6-6 and TRBJ1-5; 9 positions agree with TRBD1. Sequencing was performed on PBMCs spiked with cells of the T cell clone KT2. The CDR3 DNA follows: TGTGCCAGCAGTTACCCGGGACAGGGAAACCAGCCCCAGCATTTT. It specifies CASSYPGQGNQPQHF.